One sample yielded the 9 T cell receptor beta chains listed below, sequenced in a study of patients and donors after allogeneic stem cell transplantation. Via MiXCR, TCRdb re-called the RT-PCR reads, giving one row per CDR3 protein. The top ten clones hold around 6% of a sample with roughly 960,000 distinct CDR3 sequences, roughly 18% of them seen once. The sample consisted of blood, either unsorted or a sorted T cell fraction (not recorded which). The receptors were sampled from a human donor who was either an allogeneic HSCT recipient or a stem cell or donor lymphocyte infusion donor (not recorded which). It is not recorded whose cells these are; they may come from a transplant donor.

The chain links TRBV24-1 to TRBJ2-5; D is undetermined. This CDR3 is 17 amino acids long. Between the trimmed V and J ends, which lost 4 bases and 5 bases, there was a span of 22 bases. The germline V gene encodes CDR1 KGHDR and CDR2 SFDVKD. The CDR3 is CATSDRMGRPQSETQYF. The CDR3 DNA is TGTGCCACCAGTGACCGGATGGGCAGGCCTCAATCCGAGACCCAGTACTTC.

The rearrangement uses TRBV6-1 and TRBJ2-1; D tentatively reads TRBD1 or TRBD2 (6 bases each). The V gene's germline CDR1 is MNHNS and CDR2 SASEGT. The CDR3 totals 13 residues. V shed 4 bases and J shed 7 bases, with 11 bases lying between them. The CDR3 protein is CASSATGRNEQFF. CDR3 DNA: TGTGCCAGCAGTGCCACAGGGAGGAATGAGCAGTTCTTC.

The rearrangement joins TRBV5-8 to TRBJ2-7, with a possible D match to TRBD1 (6 bases). There are 15 residues in the CDR3. Per germline, CDR1 SGHTS and CDR2 YDEGEE. Trimming left V 6 bases short and J 2 bases short, with 18 bases between. CDR3 sequence: CASTKTGHKAYEQYF. CDR3 nucleotides: TGTGCCAGCACCAAGACGGGACACAAAGCCTACGAGCAGTACTTC.

This clonotype has only a few counts. This chain links TRBV30 with TRBJ2-1; 10 bases map to TRBD1. Per the germline V gene, CDR1 is GTSNPN and CDR2 is SVGIG (reference sequence). The V and J ends lost 5 bases and 12 bases, in that order; junction bases with no gene match: 10. The length of the CDR3 is 13 residues. CDR3 sequence (DNA): TGTGCCTGGGGTAAAGACAGGGGGCTGGGGCAGTTCTTC. This sequence encodes CAWGKDRGLGQFF.

In this sample, this clonotype turned up a few times. This chain links TRBV9 with TRBJ2-7, with no clear D. CDR1 and CDR2 (germline): SGDLS, YYNGEE. There are 13 residues in the CDR3. Trimming removed 0 bases from V and 1 base from J, with 5 bases in between. For the CDR3, the DNA is TGTGCCAGCAGCGTAGACACTTCCTACGAGCAGTACTTC. Translating gives CASSVDTSYEQYF.

Only a few counts were recorded for this clonotype. The genes are TRBV6-1 and TRBJ2-7; D is undetermined. Per germline, CDR1 MNHNS and CDR2 SASEGT. V lost 4 bases and J 1 base, leaving 11 bases between the germline ends. CDR3 length equals 14 residues. For the CDR3, the DNA is TGTGCCAGCAGTGCCTTTTCCCTTTCCTACGAGCAGTACTTC. Amino acid sequence: CASSAFSLSYEQYF.

This clonotype was counted at least ten times. This sequence joins TRBV12-3 or TRBV12-4 and TRBJ1-5; D gene ambiguous. V was shortened by 5 bases and J by 3 bases, with 5 bases between the two germline ends. This CDR3 is 12 amino acids long. CDR3 sequence: CASSPYNQPQHF. The CDR3 bases are TGTGCCAGCAGTCCCTACAATCAGCCCCAGCATTTT.

The V gene is TRBV19, the J gene TRBJ1-5, with TRBD1 as a possible D gene (5 bases). V was cut by 5 bases and J by 7 bases, with 12 bases left in between. The germline V gene encodes CDR1 LNHDA and CDR2 SQIVND (reference sequence). The CDR3 extends over 13 amino acids. CDR3 residues: CASSGGLGQPQHF. CDR3 DNA: TGTGCCAGTAGTGGGGGACTCGGACAGCCCCAGCATTTT.

The CDR3 DNA reads as TGTGCCAGCGCGTACGTCCAGGCCCGAGGTTCACCCCTCCACTTT. Translation gives CASAYVQARGSPLHF. V gene TRBV6-1 combines with J gene TRBJ1-6; D is unresolved. Between the trimmed V and J ends, which lost 8 bases and 9 bases, there was a span of 20 bases. The V gene's germline CDR1 is MNHNS and CDR2 SASEGT. This CDR3 has 15 amino acids.